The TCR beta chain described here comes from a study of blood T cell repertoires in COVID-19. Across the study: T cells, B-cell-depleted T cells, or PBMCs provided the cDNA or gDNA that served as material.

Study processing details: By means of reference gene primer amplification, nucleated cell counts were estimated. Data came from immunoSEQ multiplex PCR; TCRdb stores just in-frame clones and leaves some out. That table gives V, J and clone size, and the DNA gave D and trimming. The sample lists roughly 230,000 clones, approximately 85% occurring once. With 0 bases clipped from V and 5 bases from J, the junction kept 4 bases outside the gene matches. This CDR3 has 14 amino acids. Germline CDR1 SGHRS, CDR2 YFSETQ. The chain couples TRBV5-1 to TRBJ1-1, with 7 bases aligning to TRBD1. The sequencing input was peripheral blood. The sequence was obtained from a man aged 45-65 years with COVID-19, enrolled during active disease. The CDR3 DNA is TGCGCCAGCAGCTTGGGGACAGGCGGGACTGAAGCTTTCTTT. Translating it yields CASSLGTGGTEAFF.